Presented here are 17 T cell receptor beta chains from one specimen sequenced in a study of blood T cell repertoires in COVID-19. Measured with immunoSEQ multiplex PCR; TCRdb has only the in-frame clones, and not every one. The sample lists approximately 170,000 clones, around 80% occurring once. Sequencing was carried out using PBMCs or T cells enriched from blood (not recorded which). The receptors stem from a woman aged 45-59 years who had recovered from COVID-19.

The V and J genes are TRBV3-1 (or the pseudogene TRBV3-2) and TRBJ2-7, with TRBD1 identical over 8 bases. The CDR3 has 15 amino acids. Germline V CDR1 and CDR2: LGHDT, YNNKEL (reference sequence). Trimming at V came to 3 bases and at J to 3 bases, leaving 7 bases not matched to a gene. CDR3 region: CASSQDRVRGYEQYF. The CDR3 DNA sequence: TGTGCCAGCAGCCAGGACAGGGTCAGGGGCTACGAGCAGTACTTC.

A single count supports this clone. This chain uses TRBV7-3 with TRBJ2-4; 7 bases align to TRBD2. Germline loops: CDR1 SGHTA, CDR2 FQGTGA. V lost 2 bases to trimming and J lost 2 bases; unmatched junction nucleotides: 6. There are 16 residues in the CDR3. CDR3 region: CASSLGGDLSKNIQYF. DNA for the CDR3: TGTGCCAGCAGCTTAGGGGGGGACTTATCCAAAAACATTCAGTACTTC.

This rearrangement joins TRBV3-1 (or the pseudogene TRBV3-2) to TRBJ2-1, with 8 bases lining up with TRBD2. The V gene end was trimmed by 4 bases and the J gene end by 1 base; junction bases not matched to a gene: 3. The CDR3 consists of 15 residues. From germline, CDR1 is LGHDT and CDR2 YNNKEL (reference sequence). The CDR3 sequence: CASSLAGMSYNEQFF. In DNA form, the CDR3 reads TGTGCCAGCAGCCTAGCGGGAATGTCCTACAATGAGCAGTTCTTC.

This rearrangement joins TRBV2 to TRBJ2-7; D ambiguous. V shed 7 bases and J shed 2 bases, with 6 bases lying between them. The CDR3 contains 11 residues. Germline CDR1 and CDR2: SNHLY and FYNNEI. The CDR3 protein is CASKETYEQYF. CDR3 bases: TGTGCCAGCAAGGAGACCTACGAGCAGTACTTC.

V and J are TRBV19 and TRBJ2-4; 7 nucleotides line up with TRBD2. V shed 6 bases, J shed 0 bases, and the junction held 8 bases outside the gene matches. CDR1 and CDR2 (germline): LNHDA, SQIVND (reference sequence). This CDR3 is 16 amino acids long. The CDR3 loop is CASRNRDYLAKNIQYF. CDR3 in DNA: TGTGCCAGTAGGAACCGGGACTACCTAGCCAAAAACATTCAGTACTTC.

The chain couples TRBV11-3 to TRBJ1-1; TRBD1 aligns across 10 bases. Germline CDR1 and CDR2: SGHNT and YENEEA. J lost 9 bases, V lost 4 bases, and 5 bases had no gene match. The CDR3 extends over 13 amino acids. This CDR3 reads CASSWETGGKAFF. The CDR3 DNA sequence: TGTGCCAGCAGCTGGGAGACAGGGGGCAAAGCTTTCTTT.

J is TRBJ1-2 and V is TRBV7-3; TRBD1 aligns across 10 bases. Germline lookup yields CDR1 SGHTA and CDR2 FQGTGA. This CDR3 is built from 16 residues. V gave up 3 bases and J gave up 7 bases; unmatched junction bases: 11. In nucleotides, the CDR3 is TGTGCCAGCAGCTTTGGCCCCGGGACAGGGGTTCCTGGCTACACCTTC. Translating it yields CASSFGPGTGVPGYTF.

V and J are TRBV2 and TRBJ2-1; tentatively, D is TRBD1 (7 bases). The CDR3 is made up of 16 amino acids. The germline CDR1 and CDR2 sequences are SNHLY and FYNNEI. V was cut by 1 base and J by 9 bases, with 19 bases left in between. CDR3 loop: CASSEVVTGNSGEQFF. In nucleotides, the CDR3 is TGTGCCAGCAGTGAAGTTGTGACAGGGAATAGCGGTGAGCAGTTCTTC.

V is TRBV20-1 and J is TRBJ2-1, with TRBD2 matching over 13 bases. Germline CDR1 DFQATT, CDR2 SNEGSKA (reference sequence). This CDR3 has 16 residues. V was pared by 3 bases and J by 6 bases, with 8 bases of the junction left unmatched. The CDR3 sequence: CSASTSGRVGVNEQFF. Here the CDR3 DNA reads TGCAGTGCTAGTACTAGCGGGAGGGTTGGGGTCAATGAGCAGTTCTTC.

The table lists this clone with a count of one. The chain has TRBV5-4 and TRBJ2-2; 9 bases are a match to TRBD1. V shed 2 bases and J 7 bases; nucleotides not matched to a gene: 12. The germline CDR1 and CDR2 sequences are SGHNT and YYREEE (reference sequence). The CDR3 is made up of 17 amino acids. This CDR3 is CASSLARQGGVSGELFF. In DNA form, the CDR3 reads TGTGCCAGCAGCTTAGCCAGACAGGGGGGTGTTAGCGGGGAGCTGTTTTTT. Full variable domain (outside the CDR3, taken from reference TRBV5-4 and TRBJ2-2): ETGVTQSPTHLIKTRGQQVTLRCSSQSGHNTVSWYQQALGQGPQFIFQYYREEENGRGNFPPRFSGLQFPNYSSELNVNALELDDSALYLCASSLARQGGVSGELFFGEGSRLTVL.

This clone was found once. V usage is TRBV18 and J usage is TRBJ1-1; 7 bases are a match to TRBD1. Losses at the gene ends were 4 bases for V and 1 base for J; bases not matched to a gene: 6. There are 15 residues in the CDR3. Germline CDR1 KGHSH, CDR2 LQKENI. The CDR3 reads CASSLIRGANTEAFF. CDR3 coding DNA: TGTGCCAGCTCACTCATCAGGGGGGCGAACACTGAAGCTTTCTTT.

The CDR3 loop reads CASRSQHNEKLFF. The CDR3 DNA reads TGTGCCAGCAGATCTCAACATAATGAAAAACTGTTTTTT. This chain connects TRBV11-1 to TRBJ1-4, with no clear D. Germline V gene sequence: CDR1 SGHAT, CDR2 FQDESV (reference sequence). Trimming took 6 bases from V and 4 from J, leaving 9 bases between them. The CDR3 spans 13 residues.

V is TRBV4-1 and J is TRBJ2-1; D gene ambiguous. The V and J ends lost 0 bases and 8 bases respectively, with 14 bases between them. Germline lookup yields CDR1 MGHRA and CDR2 YSYEKL. The CDR3 spans 15 residues. The CDR3 DNA reads as TGCGCCAGCAGCCAAGATGGAGTAGCCCGCGATGAGCAGTTCTTC. This encodes CASSQDGVARDEQFF.

In its sample, this clone was seen once. The chain recombines TRBV7-6 with TRBJ2-3; D gene unclear. Germline lookup yields CDR1 SGHVS and CDR2 FNYEAQ. Trimming cost V 5 bases and J 1 base, with 13 bases left between them. CDR3 length: 15 residues. The CDR3 sequence is CASSAAASGTDTQYF. The CDR3 bases are TGTGCCAGCAGCGCGGCGGCGTCCGGCACAGATACGCAGTATTTT.

In this sample, this clone turned up once. The chain is built from TRBV15 and TRBJ2-1, with D unresolved. Germline lookup yields CDR1 LNHNV and CDR2 YYDKDF (reference sequence). Trimming left V 5 bases short and J 1 base short, with 15 bases between. This CDR3 contains 16 residues. The CDR3 region is CATSVPPPSSYNEQFF. The CDR3 DNA reads TGTGCCACCAGCGTCCCTCCCCCGAGTTCCTACAATGAGCAGTTCTTC.

The rearrangement uses TRBV24-1 and TRBJ1-1; tentative D call: TRBD1 (5 bases). The CDR3 is made up of 11 amino acids. Germline lookup yields CDR1 KGHDR and CDR2 SFDVKD. V dropped 4 bases and J dropped 7 bases, with 6 bases sitting between them. The CDR3 reads CATSERGEAFF. CDR3 DNA: TGTGCCACCAGTGAAAGGGGTGAAGCTTTCTTT.

J is TRBJ1-1 and V is TRBV19, with no clear D. Germline V gene sequence: CDR1 LNHDA, CDR2 SQIVND (reference sequence). The CDR3 is made up of 14 amino acids. Trimming shortened V by 6 bases and J by 0 bases, and 11 bases separated the two germline ends. Here the CDR3 reads CASSAGRLNTEAFF. The CDR3 nucleotides read TGTGCCAGTAGCGCAGGTCGGCTGAACACTGAAGCTTTCTTT.